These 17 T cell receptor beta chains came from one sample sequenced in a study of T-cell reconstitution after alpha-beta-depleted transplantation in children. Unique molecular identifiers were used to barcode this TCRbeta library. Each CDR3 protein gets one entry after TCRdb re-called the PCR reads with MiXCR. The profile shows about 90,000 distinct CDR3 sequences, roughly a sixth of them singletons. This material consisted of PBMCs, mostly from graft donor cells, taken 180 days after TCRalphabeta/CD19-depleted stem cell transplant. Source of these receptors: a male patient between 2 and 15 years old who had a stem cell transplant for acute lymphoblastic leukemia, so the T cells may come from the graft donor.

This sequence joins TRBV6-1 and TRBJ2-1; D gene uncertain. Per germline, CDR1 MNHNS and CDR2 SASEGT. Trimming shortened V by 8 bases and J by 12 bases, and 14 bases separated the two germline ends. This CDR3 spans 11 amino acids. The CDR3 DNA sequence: TGTGCCAGCTCCCCCGACTTAGGGCAGTTCTTC. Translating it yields CASSPDLGQFF.

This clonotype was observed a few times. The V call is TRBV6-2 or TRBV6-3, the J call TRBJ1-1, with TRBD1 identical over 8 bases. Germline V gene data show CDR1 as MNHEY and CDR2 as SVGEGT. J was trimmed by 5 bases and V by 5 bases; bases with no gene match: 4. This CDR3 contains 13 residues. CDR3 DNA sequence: TGTGCCAGCAGTACCTACAGGGGGACTGAAGCTTTCTTT. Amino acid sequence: CASSTYRGTEAFF.

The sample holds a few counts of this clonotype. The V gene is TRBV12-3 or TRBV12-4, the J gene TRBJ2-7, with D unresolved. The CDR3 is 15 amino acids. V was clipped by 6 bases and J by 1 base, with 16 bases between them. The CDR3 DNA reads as TGTGCCAGCAGGGTTTCCACGATCGCATCCTACGAGCAGTACTTC. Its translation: CASRVSTIASYEQYF.

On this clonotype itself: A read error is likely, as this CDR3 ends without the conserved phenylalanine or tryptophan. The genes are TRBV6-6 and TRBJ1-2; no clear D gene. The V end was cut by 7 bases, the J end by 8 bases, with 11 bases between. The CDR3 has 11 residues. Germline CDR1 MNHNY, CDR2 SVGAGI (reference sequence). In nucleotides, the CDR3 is TGTGCCAGCACCCTCCCGGGCGGCTACACCTCC. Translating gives CASTLPGGYTS.

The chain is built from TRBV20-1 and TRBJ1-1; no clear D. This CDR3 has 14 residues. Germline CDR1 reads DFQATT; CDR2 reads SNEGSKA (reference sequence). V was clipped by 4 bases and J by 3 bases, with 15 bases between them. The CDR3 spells CSAKLPGRDTEAFF. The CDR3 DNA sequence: TGCAGTGCTAAACTCCCGGGAAGGGACACTGAAGCTTTCTTT.

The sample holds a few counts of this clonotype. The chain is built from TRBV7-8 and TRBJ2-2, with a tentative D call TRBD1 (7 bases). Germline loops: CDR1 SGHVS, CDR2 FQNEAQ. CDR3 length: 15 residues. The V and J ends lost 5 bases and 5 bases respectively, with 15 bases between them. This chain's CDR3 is CASSGPGGGTGELFF. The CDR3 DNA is TGTGCCAGCAGCGGACCAGGGGGAGGTACCGGGGAGCTGTTTTTT.

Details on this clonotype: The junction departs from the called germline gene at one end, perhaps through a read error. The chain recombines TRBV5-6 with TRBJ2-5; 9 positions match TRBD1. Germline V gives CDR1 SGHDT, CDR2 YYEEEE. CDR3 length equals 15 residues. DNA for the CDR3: TGTGCCAGCAGCCCGAACAGGGGGCGCTTGGAGACCCAGTCCTTC. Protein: CASSPNRGRLETQSF.

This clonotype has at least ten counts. The CDR3 protein is CASETVDPGELFF. The DNA of the CDR3 is TGCGCCAGCGAGACCGTTGATCCCGGGGAGCTGTTTTTT. The chain is built from TRBV5-1 and TRBJ2-2, with D unclear. Per the germline V gene, CDR1 is SGHRS and CDR2 is YFSETQ. V lost 7 bases to trimming and J lost 6 bases, with 13 bases between them. This CDR3 comprises 13 residues.

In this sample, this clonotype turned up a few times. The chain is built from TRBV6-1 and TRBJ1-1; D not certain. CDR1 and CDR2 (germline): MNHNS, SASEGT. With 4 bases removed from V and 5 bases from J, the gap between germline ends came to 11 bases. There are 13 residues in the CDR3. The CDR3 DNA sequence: TGTGCCAGCAGTGGGTCGTCAGTGACTGAAGCTTTCTTT. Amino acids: CASSGSSVTEAFF.

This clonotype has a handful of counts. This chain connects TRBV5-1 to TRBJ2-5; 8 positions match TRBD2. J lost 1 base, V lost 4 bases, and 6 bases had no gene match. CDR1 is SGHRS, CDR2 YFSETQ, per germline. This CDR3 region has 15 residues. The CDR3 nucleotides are TGCGCCAGCAGCCGGGGCGGGAGGTCCCAAGAGACCCAGTACTTC. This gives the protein CASSRGGRSQETQYF.

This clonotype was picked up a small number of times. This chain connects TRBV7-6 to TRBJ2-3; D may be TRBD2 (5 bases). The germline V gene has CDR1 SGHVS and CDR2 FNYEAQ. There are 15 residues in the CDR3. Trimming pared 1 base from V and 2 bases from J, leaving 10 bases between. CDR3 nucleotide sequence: TGTGCCAGCAGCTTAGTGTCGGGGTCCACAGATACGCAGTATTTT. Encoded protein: CASSLVSGSTDTQYF.

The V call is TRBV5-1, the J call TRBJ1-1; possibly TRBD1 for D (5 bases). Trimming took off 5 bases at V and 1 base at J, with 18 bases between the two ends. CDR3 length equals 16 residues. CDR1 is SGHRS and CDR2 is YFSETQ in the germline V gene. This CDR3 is CASSRQPGLKNTEAFF. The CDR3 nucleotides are TGCGCCAGCAGTAGACAGCCGGGACTTAAGAACACTGAAGCTTTCTTT.

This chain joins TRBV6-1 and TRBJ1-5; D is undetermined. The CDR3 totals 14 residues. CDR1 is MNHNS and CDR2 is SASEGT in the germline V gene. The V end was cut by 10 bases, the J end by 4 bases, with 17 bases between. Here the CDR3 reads CATTLLGPNQPQHF. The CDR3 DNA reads TGTGCCACCACCCTTCTTGGCCCTAATCAGCCCCAGCATTTT.

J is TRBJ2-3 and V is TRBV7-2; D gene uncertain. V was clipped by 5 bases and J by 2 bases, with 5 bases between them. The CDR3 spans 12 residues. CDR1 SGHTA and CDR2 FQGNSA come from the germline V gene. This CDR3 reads CASSAYTDTQYF. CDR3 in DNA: TGTGCCAGCAGCGCCTACACAGATACGCAGTATTTT.

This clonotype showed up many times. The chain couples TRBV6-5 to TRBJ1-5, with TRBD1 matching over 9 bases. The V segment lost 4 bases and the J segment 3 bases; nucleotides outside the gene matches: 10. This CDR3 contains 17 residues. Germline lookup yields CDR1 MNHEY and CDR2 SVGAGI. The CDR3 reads CASSSTGGHFANQPQHF. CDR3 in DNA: TGTGCCAGCAGTTCGACAGGGGGTCATTTTGCCAATCAGCCCCAGCATTTT.

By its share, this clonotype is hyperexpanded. The CDR3 spells CASSQDRTNYNSPLHF. The CDR3 coding sequence is TGCGCCAGCAGCCAAGATAGGACAAACTATAATTCACCCCTCCACTTT. The chain uses TRBV4-1 and TRBJ1-6, with D possibly TRBD1 on 5 matching bases. CDR1 is MGHRA, CDR2 YSYEKL, per germline. Between the trimmed V and J ends, which lost 0 bases and 3 bases, there was a span of 9 bases. There are 16 residues in the CDR3.

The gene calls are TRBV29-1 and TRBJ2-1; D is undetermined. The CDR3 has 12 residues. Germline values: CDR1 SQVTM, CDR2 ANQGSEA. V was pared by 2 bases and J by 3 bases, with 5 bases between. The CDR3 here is CSVENSYNEQFF. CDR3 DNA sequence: TGCAGCGTTGAAAACAGCTACAATGAGCAGTTCTTC.